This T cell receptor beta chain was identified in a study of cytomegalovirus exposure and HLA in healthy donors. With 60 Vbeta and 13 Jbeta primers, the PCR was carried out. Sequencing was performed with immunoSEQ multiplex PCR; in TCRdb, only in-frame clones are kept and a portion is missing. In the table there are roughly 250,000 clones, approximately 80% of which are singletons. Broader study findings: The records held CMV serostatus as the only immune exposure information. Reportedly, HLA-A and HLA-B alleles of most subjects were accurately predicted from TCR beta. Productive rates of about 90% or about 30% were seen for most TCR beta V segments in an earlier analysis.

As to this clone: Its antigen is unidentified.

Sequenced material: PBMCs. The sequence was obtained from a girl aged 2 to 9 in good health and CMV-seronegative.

DNA of the CDR3: TGTGCCAGCAGCTTAAAGGGACTAGCGGGGACAGATACGCAGTATTTT. Residues: CASSLKGLAGTDTQYF. The V call is TRBV7-8, the J call TRBJ2-3; 13 bases match TRBD2. Germline V CDR1 and CDR2: SGHVS, FQNEAQ. Trimming removed 2 bases from V and 3 bases from J; junction bases left unmatched: 2. There are 16 residues in the CDR3.